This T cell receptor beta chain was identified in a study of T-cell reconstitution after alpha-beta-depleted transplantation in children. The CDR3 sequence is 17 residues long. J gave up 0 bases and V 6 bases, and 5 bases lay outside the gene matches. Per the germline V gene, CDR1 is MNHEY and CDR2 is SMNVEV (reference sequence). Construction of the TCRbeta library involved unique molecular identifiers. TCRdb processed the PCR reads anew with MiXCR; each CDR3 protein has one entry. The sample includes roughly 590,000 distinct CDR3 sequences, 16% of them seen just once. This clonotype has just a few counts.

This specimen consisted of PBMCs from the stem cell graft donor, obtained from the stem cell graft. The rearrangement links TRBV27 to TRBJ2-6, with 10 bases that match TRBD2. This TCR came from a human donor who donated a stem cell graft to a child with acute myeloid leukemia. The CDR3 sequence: CASRLAGAVSGANVLTF. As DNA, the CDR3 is TGTGCCAGCAGGCTAGCGGGGGCCGTCTCTGGGGCCAACGTCCTGACTTTC.